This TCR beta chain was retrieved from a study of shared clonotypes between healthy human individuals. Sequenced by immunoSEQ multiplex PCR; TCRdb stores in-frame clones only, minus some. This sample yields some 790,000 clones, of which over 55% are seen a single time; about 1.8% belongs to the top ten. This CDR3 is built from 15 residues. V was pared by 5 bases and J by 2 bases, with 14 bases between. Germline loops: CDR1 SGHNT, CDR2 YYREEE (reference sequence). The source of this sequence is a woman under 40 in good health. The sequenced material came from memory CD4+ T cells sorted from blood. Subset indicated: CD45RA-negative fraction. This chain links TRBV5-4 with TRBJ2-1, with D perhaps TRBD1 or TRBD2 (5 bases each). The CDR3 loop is CASRVDSGTYNEQFF. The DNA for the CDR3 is TGTGCCAGCAGGGTCGACAGCGGAACCTACAATGAGCAGTTCTTC.